This section outlines one TCR beta chain sequence together with its context. Its antigen is unidentified. Sequencing was performed with immunoSEQ multiplex PCR; in TCRdb, only in-frame clones are kept and a portion is missing. The sample lists 150,000 or so clones; more than 75% were seen once. This sample was included in a study of T cell responses to AZD1222 COVID-19 vaccine. General study findings and limits: AZD1222 recipients seropositive at baseline numbered only 5 or 6. Donors in the cohort were predominantly white British and more often female, and clonal diversity was possibly underestimated.

V lost 4 bases, J lost 4 bases, and 19 bases lay in between. Germline CDR1 and CDR2: LGHDT and YNNKEL (reference sequence). The CDR3 totals 16 residues. Sequenced material: peripheral blood, taken on day 0 of MenACWY control vaccination. The genes are TRBV3-1 (or the pseudogene TRBV3-2) and TRBJ2-5; no clear D gene. The receptor was isolated from an adult in good health. This CDR3 reads CASSPQVASGPETQYF. DNA for the CDR3: TGTGCCAGCAGCCCCCAAGTGGCTAGTGGGCCAGAGACCCAGTACTTC.